This T cell receptor beta chain was recovered during a study of post-analysis software for immune sequencing data. On the study more broadly: Recorded disease courses covered relapsing-remitting, secondary progressive and progressive-relapsing multiple sclerosis. Some patients had no subtype annotation.

On this clonotype: As yet, its antigen is unknown.

cDNA libraries for TCR beta contained unique molecular identifiers. Starting from roughly 1.1 to 9.2 million T cells, the study yielded approximately 460,000 cDNA molecules. Each CDR3 protein gets one entry after TCRdb re-called the PCR reads with MiXCR. The sample contains fewer than 850,000 distinct CDR3 sequences, around 27% of which appear only once. Findings and limits, study-wide: People with multiple sclerosis had a significantly lower normalized Chao1 diversity than controls did. TRBV segments more frequent in patients than in controls numbered several and included TRBV5-6, TRBV5-1 and TRBV20-1.

The CDR3 is made up of 14 amino acids. Trimming removed 7 bases from V and 5 bases from J; junction bases left unmatched: 13. Germline values: CDR1 SQVTM, CDR2 ANQGSEA. This sequence was found in a girl aged 10-17 years with multiple sclerosis. This chain links TRBV29-1 with TRBJ1-1; TRBD1 matches 7 bases. Material: blood. For the CDR3, the DNA is TGCAGCGCGGCCCAGGGGGGGGCAGCGACTGAAGCTTTCTTT. Translating it yields CSAAQGGAATEAFF. The complete variable domain, with remaining parts taken from reference TRBV29-1 and TRBJ1-1, reads SAVISQKPSRDICQRGTSLTIQCQVDSQVTMMFWYRQQPGQSLTLIATANQGSEATYESGFVIDKFPISRPNLTFSTLTVSNMSPEDSSIYLCSAAQGGAATEAFFGQGTRLTVV.